A selection of T cell receptor beta chains follows, all from one sample in a study of OX40 agonist ivuxolimab in advanced cancers. Libraries were prepared by immunoSEQ multiplex PCR; TCRdb keeps only in-frame clonotypes and omits some of them. The data show around 57,000 clones, with 86% seen just once and 0.95% to 1.5% held by the top ten. Material: CD4+ or CD8+ T cells sorted from blood, obtained in a trial of the OX40 agonist ivuxolimab. These receptors originate from an adult with an advanced solid tumor such as melanoma, head and neck, liver or kidney cancer. The CDR3 runs from the conserved cysteine through the conserved F or W. Fields, in order: CDR3 protein, CDR3 DNA, clone size, D gene, J gene, V gene. A D gene is named only where the DNA matches it firmly. A clone size is listed for some rows: how often the clone was seen (once, few, many), or a class if it is expanded.

CDR3aa: CASSPRHYYEQYF
CDR3nt: TGTGCCAGCAGCCCCAGACATTACTACGAGCAGTACTTC
abundance: NA
d_gene: NA
j_gene: TRBJ2-7
v_gene: TRBV7-8

CDR3aa: CASSETTGDDTQYF
CDR3nt: TGTGCCAGCTCGGAGACGACAGGGGATGATACGCAGTATTTT
abundance: NA
d_gene: TRBD1
j_gene: TRBJ2-3
v_gene: TRBV18

CDR3aa: CASSESGRGSWGDTQYF
CDR3nt: TGTGCCAGCAGTGAATCTGGCAGGGGGTCTTGGGGCGATACGCAGTATTTT
abundance: NA
d_gene: TRBD1
j_gene: TRBJ2-3
v_gene: TRBV6-1

CDR3aa: CASSLAKENTQYF
CDR3nt: TGCGCCAGCAGCTTGGCAAAGGAGAATACGCAGTATTTT
abundance: NA
d_gene: NA
j_gene: TRBJ2-3
v_gene: TRBV5-1

CDR3aa: CASSELGGTGTYEQYF
CDR3nt: TGTGCCAGCAGTGAACTAGGGGGGACGGGGACCTACGAGCAGTACTTC
abundance: NA
d_gene: NA
j_gene: TRBJ2-7
v_gene: TRBV25-1

CDR3aa: CASSFSADTQYF
CDR3nt: TGTGCCAGCAGTTTTTCCGCAGATACGCAGTATTTT
abundance: few
d_gene: NA
j_gene: TRBJ2-3
v_gene: TRBV27

CDR3aa: CASSSQGGGGEAQYF
CDR3nt: TGTGCCAGCAGCTCCCAGGGGGGAGGCGGTGAGGCCCAGTACTTC
abundance: NA
d_gene: NA
j_gene: TRBJ2-5
v_gene: TRBV5-4

CDR3aa: CATGQGVTTNEKLFF
CDR3nt: TGTGCCACGGGACAGGGGGTGACAACTAATGAAAAACTGTTTTTT
abundance: NA
d_gene: TRBD1
j_gene: TRBJ1-4
v_gene: TRBV10-3

CDR3aa: CASSFSGRAYEQYF
CDR3nt: TGTGCCAGTAGTTTCAGCGGGAGAGCCTACGAGCAGTACTTC
abundance: NA
d_gene: TRBD2
j_gene: TRBJ2-7
v_gene: TRBV19

CDR3aa: CASSLGEGGGYTF
CDR3nt: TGTGCCAGCAGTTTAGGGGAAGGAGGGGGCTACACCTTC
abundance: NA
d_gene: NA
j_gene: TRBJ1-2
v_gene: TRBV27

CDR3aa: CASSAKRSSGQETQYF
CDR3nt: TGTGCCAGCAGTGCGAAGAGAAGTAGCGGGCAAGAGACCCAGTACTTC
abundance: once
d_gene: TRBD2
j_gene: TRBJ2-5
v_gene: TRBV9

CDR3aa: CASSPSNNEQFF
CDR3nt: TGTGCCAGCAGCCCGTCAAACAATGAGCAGTTCTTC
abundance: NA
d_gene: NA
j_gene: TRBJ2-1
v_gene: TRBV7-6

CDR3aa: CASVTSGSGTGELFF
CDR3nt: TGTGCCAGCGTGACTAGCGGGAGTGGTACCGGGGAGCTGTTTTTT
abundance: NA
d_gene: TRBD2
j_gene: TRBJ2-2
v_gene: TRBV7-8

CDR3aa: CASRPLLAGGANTGELFF
CDR3nt: TGTGCCAGCAGGCCCCTACTAGCGGGAGGGGCGAACACCGGGGAGCTGTTTTTT
abundance: few
d_gene: TRBD2
j_gene: TRBJ2-2
v_gene: TRBV28

CDR3aa: CASSLVTGGDSTDTQYF
CDR3nt: TGCGCCAGCAGCTTGGTGACCGGGGGGGACTCCACAGATACGCAGTATTTT
abundance: NA
d_gene: TRBD2
j_gene: TRBJ2-3
v_gene: TRBV5-1

CDR3aa: CASRFSQVTEAFF
CDR3nt: TGTGCCAGCAGATTTTCCCAGGTAACTGAAGCTTTCTTT
abundance: NA
d_gene: NA
j_gene: TRBJ1-1
v_gene: TRBV6-5

CDR3aa: CARSNRANEKLFF
CDR3nt: TGTGCCAGAAGCAATAGGGCGAACGAAAAACTGTTTTTT
abundance: once
d_gene: NA
j_gene: TRBJ1-4
v_gene: TRBV5-3

CDR3aa: CASSGPMSSYNEQFF
CDR3nt: TGTGCCAGCAGCGGCCCCATGAGCTCCTACAATGAGCAGTTCTTC
abundance: NA
d_gene: NA
j_gene: TRBJ2-1
v_gene: TRBV9

CDR3aa: CASSLGRQETQYF
CDR3nt: TGTGCCAGCAGCTTGGGGCGGCAAGAGACCCAGTACTTC
abundance: NA
d_gene: NA
j_gene: TRBJ2-5
v_gene: TRBV5-4

CDR3aa: CASSLGGSDQETQYF
CDR3nt: TGTGCCAGCAGCCTCGGGGGGAGCGACCAAGAGACCCAGTACTTC
abundance: NA
d_gene: TRBD2
j_gene: TRBJ2-5
v_gene: TRBV6-5

CDR3aa: CAWSVHWDQPQHF
CDR3nt: TGTGCCTGGAGTGTACACTGGGACCAGCCCCAGCATTTT
abundance: NA
d_gene: NA
j_gene: TRBJ1-5
v_gene: TRBV30

CDR3aa: CASSESGQGGDTDTQYF
CDR3nt: TGTGCCAGCAGTGAATCTGGCCAGGGAGGGGACACAGATACGCAGTATTTT
abundance: NA
d_gene: TRBD2
j_gene: TRBJ2-3
v_gene: TRBV6-1

CDR3aa: CASSAPGGHEKLFF
CDR3nt: TGTGCCAGCAGCGCACCGGGGGGTCATGAAAAACTGTTTTTT
abundance: NA
d_gene: NA
j_gene: TRBJ1-4
v_gene: TRBV7-6

CDR3aa: CASSDKGQINSPLHF
CDR3nt: TGTGCCAGCAGCGACAAGGGACAGATAAATTCACCCCTCCACTTT
abundance: NA
d_gene: TRBD1
j_gene: TRBJ1-6
v_gene: TRBV6-1

CDR3aa: CAWSADGSGNTIYF
CDR3nt: TGTGCCTGGAGCGCGGACGGCTCTGGAAACACCATATATTTT
abundance: NA
d_gene: NA
j_gene: TRBJ1-3
v_gene: TRBV30

CDR3aa: CASSPGARYRTDTQYF
CDR3nt: TGTGCCAGCAGCCCAGGGGCACGGTATCGCACAGATACGCAGTATTTT
abundance: NA
d_gene: NA
j_gene: TRBJ2-3
v_gene: TRBV7-8

CDR3aa: CSVVSGTLSYEQYF
CDR3nt: TGCAGCGTGGTTTCCGGGACCCTTTCCTACGAGCAGTACTTC
abundance: NA
d_gene: NA
j_gene: TRBJ2-7
v_gene: TRBV29-1

CDR3aa: CASSLGQGSYNEQFF
CDR3nt: TGTGCCAGCAGCTTAGGTCAGGGTAGCTACAATGAGCAGTTCTTC
abundance: NA
d_gene: NA
j_gene: TRBJ2-1
v_gene: TRBV11-3

CDR3aa: CASSAGTSGGLGETQYF
CDR3nt: TGTGCCAGCAGCGCCGGAACTAGCGGCGGTTTAGGGGAGACCCAGTACTTC
abundance: NA
d_gene: TRBD2
j_gene: TRBJ2-5
v_gene: TRBV9

CDR3aa: CASSPLTGSNEQFF
CDR3nt: TGCGCCAGCAGCCCGCTGACAGGGTCCAATGAGCAGTTCTTC
abundance: NA
d_gene: TRBD1
j_gene: TRBJ2-1
v_gene: TRBV5-1

CDR3aa: CASSMTDRNTEAFF
CDR3nt: TGCGCCAGCAGCATGACGGACCGGAACACTGAAGCTTTCTTT
abundance: NA
d_gene: NA
j_gene: TRBJ1-1
v_gene: TRBV5-1

CDR3aa: CASSPRQGGYGYTF
CDR3nt: TGTGCCAGCAGCCCACGGCAGGGAGGCTATGGCTACACCTTC
abundance: few
d_gene: NA
j_gene: TRBJ1-2
v_gene: TRBV14

CDR3aa: CASSLDGGGNTIYF
CDR3nt: TGTGCCAGCAGCTTAGATGGAGGAGGAAACACCATATATTTT
abundance: NA
d_gene: NA
j_gene: TRBJ1-3
v_gene: TRBV7-9

CDR3aa: CASSYSGALYEQYF
CDR3nt: TGTGCCAGCAGTTACTCGGGGGCCCTCTACGAGCAGTACTTC
abundance: NA
d_gene: NA
j_gene: TRBJ2-7
v_gene: TRBV6-6

CDR3aa: CASSSIGNPNTEAFF
CDR3nt: TGTGCCAGCAGTTCTATTGGGAATCCGAACACTGAAGCTTTCTTT
abundance: NA
d_gene: NA
j_gene: TRBJ1-1
v_gene: TRBV28

CDR3aa: CASTRHLNTEAFF
CDR3nt: TGTGCCAGCACCCGGCACCTGAACACTGAAGCTTTCTTT
abundance: NA
d_gene: NA
j_gene: TRBJ1-1
v_gene: TRBV21-1

CDR3aa: CASRQTLQETQYF
CDR3nt: TGTGCCAGCAGGCAAACCCTCCAAGAGACCCAGTACTTC
abundance: NA
d_gene: NA
j_gene: TRBJ2-5
v_gene: TRBV27

CDR3aa: CASRLLDSYNEQFF
CDR3nt: TGTGCCAGCAGACTACTAGACTCCTACAATGAGCAGTTCTTC
abundance: NA
d_gene: NA
j_gene: TRBJ2-1
v_gene: TRBV7-9

CDR3aa: CASSERGGPYEQYF
CDR3nt: TGTGCCAGCAGTGAAAGGGGCGGCCCCTACGAGCAGTACTTC
abundance: NA
d_gene: NA
j_gene: TRBJ2-7
v_gene: TRBV6-1

CDR3aa: CATSREVREPQETQYF
CDR3nt: TGTGCCACCAGCAGAGAGGTCCGGGAGCCCCAAGAGACCCAGTACTTC
abundance: NA
d_gene: NA
j_gene: TRBJ2-5
v_gene: TRBV15

CDR3aa: CASSDRAGGPNEQFF
CDR3nt: TGCGCCAGCAGTGATCGAGCGGGAGGGCCGAATGAGCAGTTCTTC
abundance: NA
d_gene: TRBD2
j_gene: TRBJ2-1
v_gene: TRBV10-1

CDR3aa: CAISPSGELFF
CDR3nt: TGTGCCATCAGTCCGTCCGGGGAGCTGTTTTTT
abundance: NA
d_gene: NA
j_gene: TRBJ2-2
v_gene: TRBV10-3